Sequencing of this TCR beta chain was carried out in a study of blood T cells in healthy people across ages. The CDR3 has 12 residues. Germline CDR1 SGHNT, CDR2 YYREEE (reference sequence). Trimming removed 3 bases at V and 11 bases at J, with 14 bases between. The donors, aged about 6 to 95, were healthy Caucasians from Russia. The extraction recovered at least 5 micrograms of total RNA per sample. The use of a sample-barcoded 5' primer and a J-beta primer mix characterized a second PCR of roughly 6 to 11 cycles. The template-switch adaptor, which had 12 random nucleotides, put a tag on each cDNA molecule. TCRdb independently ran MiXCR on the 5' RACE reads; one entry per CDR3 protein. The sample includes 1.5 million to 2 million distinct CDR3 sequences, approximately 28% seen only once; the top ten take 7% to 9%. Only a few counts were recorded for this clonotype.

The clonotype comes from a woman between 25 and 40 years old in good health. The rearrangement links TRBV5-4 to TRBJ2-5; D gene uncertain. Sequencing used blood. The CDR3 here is CASSSNNYVQYF. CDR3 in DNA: TGTGCCAGCAGCTCTAACAACTACGTGCAGTACTTC.